This is a list of T cell receptor beta chains from one sample in a study of shared clonotypes between healthy human individuals. Method: immunoSEQ multiplex PCR; TCRdb's copy keeps in-frame clones and lacks some. The sample holds around 1,900,000 clones; about 93% are singletons and the top ten take approximately 1.6%. What was sequenced was naive CD8+ T cells from PBMCs. The receptors come from a man aged 18 to 35 in good health. Some clones in this sample may be carry-over from other donors' samples. Both conserved end residues are part of each CDR3. A D gene is named only where the DNA matches it firmly. Expanded clones get a size class; other rows say once, few or many, or leave the size out.

V gene: TRBV9; CDR3 length: 18; D gene: TRBD1; clone size: NA; J gene: TRBJ2-3; CDR3 protein: CASSVEIAGTGDTDTQYF; CDR3 DNA: TGTGCCAGCAGCGTAGAAATAGCCGGGACAGGGGACACAGATACGCAGTATTTT
V gene: TRBV27; CDR3 length: 15; D gene: TRBD2; clone size: NA; J gene: TRBJ2-7; CDR3 protein: CASSPQGLAVHEQYF; CDR3 DNA: TGTGCCAGCAGTCCACAGGGACTAGCGGTCCACGAGCAGTACTTC
V gene: TRBV10-3; CDR3 length: 13; D gene: NA; clone size: NA; J gene: TRBJ2-2; CDR3 protein: CAIRDQYAGELFF; CDR3 DNA: TGTGCCATCAGGGACCAATACGCCGGGGAGCTGTTTTTT
V gene: TRBV6-1; CDR3 length: 16; D gene: NA; clone size: NA; J gene: TRBJ2-7; CDR3 protein: CASSEEKGGGVYEQYF; CDR3 DNA: TGTGCCAGCAGTGAAGAGAAGGGTGGGGGAGTCTACGAGCAGTACTTC
V gene: TRBV5-8; CDR3 length: 15; D gene: NA; clone size: NA; J gene: TRBJ2-7; CDR3 protein: CASTVPPGFSYEQYF; CDR3 DNA: TGTGCCAGCACCGTTCCTCCGGGGTTCTCCTACGAGCAGTACTTC
V gene: TRBV5-1; CDR3 length: 16; D gene: NA; clone size: NA; J gene: TRBJ2-1; CDR3 protein: CASSLFLREPYNEQFF; CDR3 DNA: TGCGCCAGCAGCTTGTTTCTTCGGGAGCCCTACAATGAGCAGTTCTTC
V gene: TRBV27; CDR3 length: 16; D gene: NA; clone size: NA; J gene: TRBJ1-3; CDR3 protein: CASSLFAGFAGNTIYF; CDR3 DNA: TGTGCCAGCAGTTTATTCGCGGGTTTTGCTGGAAACACCATATATTTT
V gene: TRBV28; CDR3 length: 14; D gene: TRBD2; clone size: NA; J gene: TRBJ2-7; CDR3 protein: CASSFAGGSYEQYF; CDR3 DNA: TGTGCCAGCAGTTTTGCGGGAGGCTCCTACGAGCAGTACTTC
V gene: TRBV5-1; CDR3 length: 15; D gene: NA; clone size: NA; J gene: TRBJ2-7; CDR3 protein: CASSLGTSSSYEQYF; CDR3 DNA: TGCGCCAGCAGCTTGGGGACTTCAAGCTCCTACGAGCAGTACTTC
V gene: TRBV20-1; CDR3 length: 11; D gene: NA; clone size: few; J gene: TRBJ1-5; CDR3 protein: CSAPGGQPQHF; CDR3 DNA: TGCAGTGCCCCTGGGGGGCAGCCCCAGCATTTT
V gene: TRBV11-2; CDR3 length: 13; D gene: NA; clone size: NA; J gene: TRBJ1-1; CDR3 protein: CASSFWGDTEAFF; CDR3 DNA: TGTGCCAGCAGCTTCTGGGGGGACACTGAAGCTTTCTTT
V gene: TRBV13; CDR3 length: 14; D gene: NA; clone size: few; J gene: TRBJ1-5; CDR3 protein: CASSLGPSNQPQHF; CDR3 DNA: TGTGCCAGCAGCTTGGGACCCTCCAATCAGCCCCAGCATTTT
V gene: TRBV14; CDR3 length: 13; D gene: NA; clone size: NA; J gene: TRBJ1-1; CDR3 protein: CASSQGRGTEAFF; CDR3 DNA: TGTGCCAGCAGCCAGGGGAGGGGCACTGAAGCTTTCTTT
V gene: TRBV27; CDR3 length: 15; D gene: NA; clone size: NA; J gene: TRBJ1-2; CDR3 protein: CASRDRGTANYGYTF; CDR3 DNA: TGTGCCAGCAGGGATCGAGGCACAGCTAACTATGGCTACACCTTC
V gene: TRBV7-2; CDR3 length: 13; D gene: NA; clone size: NA; J gene: TRBJ2-7; CDR3 protein: CASSLVGLGEQYF; CDR3 DNA: TGTGCCAGCAGCTTAGTGGGGTTGGGGGAGCAGTACTTC
V gene: TRBV5-6; CDR3 length: 14; D gene: TRBD1; clone size: once; J gene: TRBJ1-1; CDR3 protein: CASSTSGGRTEAFF; CDR3 DNA: TGTGCCAGCAGCACCTCAGGGGGAAGGACTGAAGCTTTCTTT
V gene: TRBV6-5; CDR3 length: 14; D gene: NA; clone size: NA; J gene: TRBJ2-7; CDR3 protein: CASTKQPMFYEQYF; CDR3 DNA: TGTGCCAGCACGAAACAGCCCATGTTCTACGAGCAGTACTTC
V gene: TRBV14; CDR3 length: 13; D gene: NA; clone size: NA; J gene: TRBJ1-4; CDR3 protein: CASSLSLEEKLFF; CDR3 DNA: TGTGCCAGCAGCTTGAGTTTAGAGGAAAAACTGTTTTTT
V gene: TRBV7-9; CDR3 length: 16; D gene: TRBD1; clone size: NA; J gene: TRBJ2-2; CDR3 protein: CASSPTGGEYTGELFF; CDR3 DNA: TGTGCCAGCAGCCCTACAGGGGGAGAATACACCGGGGAGCTGTTTTTT
V gene: TRBV19; CDR3 length: 16; D gene: TRBD1; clone size: NA; J gene: TRBJ2-4; CDR3 protein: CASRPTGGWAKNIQYF; CDR3 DNA: TGTGCCAGTAGGCCGACAGGGGGCTGGGCCAAAAACATTCAGTACTTC
V gene: TRBV7-9; CDR3 length: 14; D gene: NA; clone size: NA; J gene: TRBJ1-6; CDR3 protein: CASSPVGGLSPLHF; CDR3 DNA: TGTGCCAGCAGCCCCGTAGGGGGACTATCACCCCTCCACTTT